The 11 T cell receptor beta chains below all came from one sample that was sequenced in a study of T cell changes during pregnancy in multiple sclerosis. The repertoire was sequenced with immunoSEQ multiplex PCR; TCRdb's copy has only in-frame clones and lacks some. The data hold 90,000 to 100,000 clones, with about 91% observed a single time. The specimen comprised peripheral blood, sampled after pregnancy. These receptors were taken from a female donor in good health, enrolled as a control in a pregnancy study.

The chain's CDR3 is CASSVGNGGTYEQYF. The CDR3, as DNA: TGTGCCAGCAGCGTAGGGAACGGGGGGACCTACGAGCAGTACTTC. The rearrangement uses TRBV9 and TRBJ2-7; TRBD2 matches 7 bases. The CDR3 sequence is 15 residues long. Unmatched junction bases numbered 5, after V lost 0 bases and J lost 2 bases. CDR1 and CDR2 (germline): SGDLS, YYNGEE.

The CDR3 loop reads CASRRRGVNEQFF. DNA of the CDR3: TGTGCCAGCCGACGGCGGGGAGTCAATGAGCAGTTCTTC. V and J are TRBV28 and TRBJ2-1; a weak D match, TRBD2 (6 bases). This CDR3 is built from 13 residues. V was cut by 8 bases and J by 6 bases, with 14 bases left in between. Per the germline V gene, CDR1 is MDHEN and CDR2 is SYDVKM.

The rearrangement links TRBV18 to TRBJ1-3; no firm D call. Germline loops: CDR1 KGHSH, CDR2 LQKENI. The V and J ends lost 6 bases and 4 bases respectively, with 7 bases between them. The CDR3 runs 12 residues. The CDR3 coding sequence is TGTGCCAGCTCGTTTCCAGGAAACACCATATATTTT. It encodes CASSFPGNTIYF. Full variable domain (missing parts from reference TRBV18 and TRBJ1-3): NAGVMQNPRHLVRRRGQEARLRCSPMKGHSHVYWYRQLPEEGLKFMVYLQKENIIDESGMPKERFSAEFPKEGPSILRIQQVVRGDSAAYFCASSFPGNTIYFGEGSWLTVV.

The V gene is TRBV11-1, the J gene TRBJ2-3, with 11 bases identical to TRBD2. The germline gives CDR1 SGHAT, CDR2 FQDESV (reference sequence). The V and J ends lost 6 bases and 5 bases, in that order; junction bases with no gene match: 7. This CDR3 region has 15 residues. CDR3 in DNA: TGTGCCAGCAGTCCGGGACTAGCGGTCCGAGATACGCAGTATTTT. This encodes CASSPGLAVRDTQYF.

This sequence joins TRBV6-1 and TRBJ2-4; D not resolved. V was pared by 0 bases and J by 6 bases, with 3 bases between. The CDR3 has 12 residues. Germline loops: CDR1 MNHNS, CDR2 SASEGT. CDR3 DNA: TGTGCCAGCAGTGAAGCTATAAACATTCAGTACTTC. Protein: CASSEAINIQYF.

The chain joins TRBV19 to TRBJ1-1, with D possibly being TRBD1 (5 bases). From germline, CDR1 is LNHDA and CDR2 SQIVND (reference sequence). V lost 6 bases and J lost 8, with 22 bases in between. CDR3 size: 15 residues. The CDR3, as DNA: TGTGCCAGTAGCCGAAAAATTGGAGGGGATATCGAAGCTTTCTTT. It encodes CASSRKIGGDIEAFF.

The rearrangement joins TRBV19 to TRBJ2-2; no definite D call. CDR3 length: 12 residues. Trimming shortened V by 6 bases and J by 5 bases, and 7 bases separated the two germline ends. CDR1 LNHDA and CDR2 SQIVND come from the germline V gene (reference sequence). CDR3 in DNA: TGTGCCAGTAGCAAGAGAACCGGGGAGCTGTTTTTT. It translates to CASSKRTGELFF.

In regard to this clone: Germline and junction disagree at one end, which may indicate a read error. The chain carries TRBV5-8 and TRBJ2-7, with TRBD1 as a possible D gene (7 bases). CDR1 and CDR2 (germline): SGHTS, YDEGEE. The CDR3 extends over 13 amino acids. The chain's CDR3 is CASSPRGTALLSF. The CDR3 DNA sequence: TGTGCCAGCAGCCCACGGGGGACAGCGCTTCTCAGCTTC.

The CDR3 is CASSLTATGPNQPQHF. The CDR3 nucleotides are TGCGCCAGCAGCCTAACTGCGACAGGCCCAAATCAGCCCCAGCATTTT. J is TRBJ1-5 and V is TRBV4-1, with D perhaps matching TRBD1 (6 bases). The CDR3 runs to 16 residues. Germline loops: CDR1 MGHRA, CDR2 YSYEKL. Trimming took off 4 bases at V and 4 bases at J, with 17 bases between the two ends.

The V call is TRBV29-1, the J call TRBJ2-1; D possibly corresponds to TRBD2 (6 bases). Germline CDR1 is SQVTM and CDR2 is ANQGSEA. This CDR3 is 13 amino acids long. V gave up 3 bases and J gave up 4 bases, with 10 bases separating them. CDR3 protein: CSVERGRYNEQFF. CDR3 sequence (DNA): TGCAGCGTTGAGCGGGGAAGGTACAATGAGCAGTTCTTC.

The CDR3 bases are TGTGCCAGCAGTTTAGCCCAGCGAGGCCTCGAGCAGTACTTC. It yields the protein CASSLAQRGLEQYF. The V gene is TRBV27, the J gene TRBJ2-7; no definite D call. CDR3 length: 14 amino acids. Germline V gene sequence: CDR1 MNHEY, CDR2 SMNVEV (reference sequence). Trimming shortened V by 2 bases and J by 6 bases, and 14 bases separated the two germline ends.